This TCR beta chain was identified in a study of blood T cell repertoires in COVID-19. The CDR3 consists of 16 residues. V gave up 3 bases and J gave up 2 bases, with 14 bases separating them. Looked up from germline, CDR1 is LNHDA and CDR2 is SQIVND (reference sequence). Per the original methods: Amplification with reference gene primers provided the estimates of nucleated cell counts. TCRdb keeps only in-frame clones here, not all; method: immunoSEQ multiplex PCR. Clone size and V and J calls were adopted from that table, with D and trimming inferred from the DNA. The sample contains approximately 150,000 clones, about four fifths of which appear only once.

This chain connects TRBV19 to TRBJ1-3; D gene ambiguous. Input material: peripheral blood. The TCR comes from an elderly woman with COVID-19, enrolled during active disease. CDR3 DNA: TGTGCCAGTAGTATGGGAAGGAGGTCGGCTGGAAACACCATATATTTT. Translating gives CASSMGRRSAGNTIYF.